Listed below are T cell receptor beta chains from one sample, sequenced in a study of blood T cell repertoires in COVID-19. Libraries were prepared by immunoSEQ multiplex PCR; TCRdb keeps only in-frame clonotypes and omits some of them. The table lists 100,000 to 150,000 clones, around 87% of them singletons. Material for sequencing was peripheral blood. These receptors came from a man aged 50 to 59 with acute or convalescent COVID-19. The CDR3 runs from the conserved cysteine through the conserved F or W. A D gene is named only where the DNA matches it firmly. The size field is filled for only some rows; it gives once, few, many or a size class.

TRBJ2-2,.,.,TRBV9,TGTGCCAGCAGCACCAGAGGGGGATTCCTGAACACCGGGGAGCTGTTTTTT,CASSTRGGFLNTGELFF
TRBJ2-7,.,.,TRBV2,TGTGCCAGCAGTGACGTCACTTCCCACGAGCAGTACTTC,CASSDVTSHEQYF
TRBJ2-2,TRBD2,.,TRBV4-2,TGTGCCAGCAGCCAAGAGCCTAGCGGGAGAACCGGGGAGCTGTTTTTT,CASSQEPSGRTGELFF
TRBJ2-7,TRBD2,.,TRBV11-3,TGTGCCAGCAGCTTTTCTAGCGGGAGCTTCTACGAGCAGTACTTC,CASSFSSGSFYEQYF
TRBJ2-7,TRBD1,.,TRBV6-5,TGTGCCAGCAGCACCGGGACAGCTTACGAGCAGTACTTC,CASSTGTAYEQYF
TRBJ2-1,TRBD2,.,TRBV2,TGTGCCAGTCCCGGGACTAGCGGGAGTACGAGGCTTGGCAATGAGCAGTTCTTC,CASPGTSGSTRLGNEQFF
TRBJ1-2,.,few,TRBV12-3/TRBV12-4,TGTGCCAGCAGTTTTGGGGGCTTCTATGGCTACACCTTC,CASSFGGFYGYTF
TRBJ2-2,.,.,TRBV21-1,TGTGCCAGCAGCAAAATGCAACTAGCGGGAGTGCCCACCGGGGAGCTGTTTTTT,CASSKMQLAGVPTGELFF
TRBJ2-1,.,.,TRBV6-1,TGTGCCAGCAGTGAAAAGGCTAGACTTTGGTTCTTC,CASSEKARLWFF
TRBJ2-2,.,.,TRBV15,TGTGCCACCAGCAGAGACGGGGCGAACACCGGGGAGCTGTTTTTT,CATSRDGANTGELFF
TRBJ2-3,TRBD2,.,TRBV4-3,TGCGCCAGCAGCCCAGCCGGGACTAGCGGGACCACAGATACGCAGTATTTT,CASSPAGTSGTTDTQYF
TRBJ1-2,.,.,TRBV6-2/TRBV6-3,TGTGCCAGCAGTTACTCGAGTAGCGAAGCCGACTATGGCTACACCTTC,CASSYSSSEADYGYTF
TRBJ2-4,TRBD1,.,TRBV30,TGTGCCTGCGACAGGGAGGCCAAAAACATTCAGTACTTC,CACDREAKNIQYF
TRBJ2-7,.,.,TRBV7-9,TGTGCCAGCAGCTTATCCAGCTCCTACGAGCAGTACTTC,CASSLSSSYEQYF
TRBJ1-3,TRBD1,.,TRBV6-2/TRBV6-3,TGTGCCAGCAGTTACGGACAGGGCTCCGGAAACACCATATATTTT,CASSYGQGSGNTIYF
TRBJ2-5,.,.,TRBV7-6,TGTGCCAGCAGCACCCGGGAAGGGGGAGTGGTGACCCAGTACTTC,CASSTREGGVVTQYF
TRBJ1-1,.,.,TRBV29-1,TGCAGCGTTGAAGAAGCACAGCTGAACACTGAAGCTTTCTTT,CSVEEAQLNTEAFF
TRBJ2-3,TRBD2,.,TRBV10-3,TGTGCCATCAGTGAGTCGCAACTAGCGGGAGAGGCGCAAAATACGCAGTATTTT,CAISESQLAGEAQNTQYF
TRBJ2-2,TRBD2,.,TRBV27,TGTGCCAGCAGTCCACGGACTAGCGGGGCCCCCGGGGAGCTGTTTTTT,CASSPRTSGAPGELFF
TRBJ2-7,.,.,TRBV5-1,TGCGCCAGCAGGACAGACGAGAACGAGCAGTACTTC,CASRTDENEQYF
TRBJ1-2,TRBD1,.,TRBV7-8,TGTGCCAGCAGCTCCCGACAGGGACCCTATGGCTACACCTTC,CASSSRQGPYGYTF
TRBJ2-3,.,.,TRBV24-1,TGTGCCACCAGTGATCCGGGGACTAGCACAGATACGCAGTATTTT,CATSDPGTSTDTQYF
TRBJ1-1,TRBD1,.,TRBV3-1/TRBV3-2,TGTGCCAGCAGCCAAGATAACCAGGACAGGTTGCGAGCTTTCTTT,CASSQDNQDRLRAFF
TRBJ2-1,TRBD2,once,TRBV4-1,TGCGCCAGCAGCCAAGAGAGCGGGAGCTCCTACAATGAGCAGTTCTTC,CASSQESGSSYNEQFF
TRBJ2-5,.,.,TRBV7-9,TGTGCCAGCAGCTTAGGAGTTCAAGAGACCCAGTACTTC,CASSLGVQETQYF
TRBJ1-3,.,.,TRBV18,TGTGCCAGCTCACCAAGTCAAGCTACTGGAAACACCATATATTTT,CASSPSQATGNTIYF
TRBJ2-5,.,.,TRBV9,TGTGCCAGCAGCCCCTCCGTGTTCCAGGAGACCCAGTACTTC,CASSPSVFQETQYF
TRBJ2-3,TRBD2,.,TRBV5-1,TGCGCCAGCAGCAGCCAGACGGCGGGAGTAGAGGCAGATACGCAGTATTTT,CASSSQTAGVEADTQYF
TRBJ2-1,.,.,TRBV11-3,TGTGCCAGCAGCTTAGTCCAAACAGGGACAAATGAGCAGTTCTTC,CASSLVQTGTNEQFF
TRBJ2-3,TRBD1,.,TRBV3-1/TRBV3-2,TGTGCCAGCAGGCCGGGACAGGGGCTCGGTACGCAGTATTTT,CASRPGQGLGTQYF
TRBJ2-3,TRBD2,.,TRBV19,TGTGCCAGTAGTATCTATATAGCGGGAGGGTGGACAGATACGCAGTATTTT,CASSIYIAGGWTDTQYF
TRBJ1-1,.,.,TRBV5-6,TGTGCCAGCAGCATGACAGGCCCTCTTTATGAAGCTTTCTTT,CASSMTGPLYEAFF
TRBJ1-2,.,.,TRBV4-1,TGCGCCAGCAGCCCACACTTCCGGGAGGGCTACACCTTC,CASSPHFREGYTF
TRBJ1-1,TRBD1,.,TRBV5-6,TGTGCCAGCAGCTATTTGACAGGGGAGAACACTGAAGCTTTCTTT,CASSYLTGENTEAFF
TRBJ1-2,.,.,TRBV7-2,TGTGCCAGCAGCAACCCCGGGGGTGACTATGGCTACACCTTC,CASSNPGGDYGYTF
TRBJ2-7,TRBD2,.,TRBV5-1,TGCGCCAGCGGCCGGGACTACTCCTTGGAGCAGTACTTC,CASGRDYSLEQYF
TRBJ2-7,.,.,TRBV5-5,TGTGCCAGCAGCGGTGCCAGCGCCTCCGAGCAGTACTTC,CASSGASASEQYF
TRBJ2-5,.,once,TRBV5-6,TGTGCCAGCAGCTCCGACTTGACCCAGTACTTC,CASSSDLTQYF
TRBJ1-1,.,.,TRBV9,TGTGCCAGCAGCGCAAGTATAAAGCTCGGCACTGAAGCTTTCTTT,CASSASIKLGTEAFF
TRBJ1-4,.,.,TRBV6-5,TGTGCCAGCAGGTACGACGGAGGCGAAAAACTGTTTTTT,CASRYDGGEKLFF
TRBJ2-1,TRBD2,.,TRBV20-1,TGCAGTGCTAGTCTAGCGGGAGGGGGACCTTCCTACAATGAGCAGTTCTTC,CSASLAGGGPSYNEQFF
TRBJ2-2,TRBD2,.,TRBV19,TGTGCCAGTAGTATGAGGGGAGGGCTGACGACCGGGGAGCTGTTTTTT,CASSMRGGLTTGELFF
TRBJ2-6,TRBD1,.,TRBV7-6,TGTGCCAGCAGCTTAGACCCAACAGGGGGGAAGCCTGGGGCCAACGTCCTGACTTTC,CASSLDPTGGKPGANVLTF
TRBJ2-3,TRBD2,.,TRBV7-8,TGTGCCAGCTGCCCCGTGGGGCTAGCGGACACAGATACGCAGTATTTT,CASCPVGLADTDTQYF
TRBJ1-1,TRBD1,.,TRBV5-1,TGCGCCAGCAGCTTGGTGGACAGGGGGCAGAGCACTGAAGCTTTCTTT,CASSLVDRGQSTEAFF
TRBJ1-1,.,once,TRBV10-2,TGCGCCAGCTGGGGGCCGCAACCCCCCGGAACTGAAGCTTTCTTT,CASWGPQPPGTEAFF
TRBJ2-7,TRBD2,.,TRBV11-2,TGTGCCAGCAGCCCGGCCCGGACTAGCGGGAGTTACGAGCAGTACTTC,CASSPARTSGSYEQYF
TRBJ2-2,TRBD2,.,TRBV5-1,TGCGCCAGCAGCCCCCGACGACTAGCGGGAGGCGGGACCGGGGAGCTGTTTTTT,CASSPRRLAGGGTGELFF
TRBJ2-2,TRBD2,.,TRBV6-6,TGTGCCAGCAGTCGACCTCCGACGGGCGGGAGGTCGACCGGGGAGCTGTTTTTT,CASSRPPTGGRSTGELFF
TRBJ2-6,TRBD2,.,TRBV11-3,TGTGCCAGCAGCTTAAGGAGCCGGGGAGGGAACTCTGGGGCCAACGTCCTGACTTTC,CASSLRSRGGNSGANVLTF
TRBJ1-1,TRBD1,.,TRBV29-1,TGCAGCGCCACCAGGCCAGGGGGCACTGAAGCTTTCTTT,CSATRPGGTEAFF
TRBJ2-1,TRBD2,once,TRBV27,TGTGCCAGCAGTTCCATAACCGGGACTAGCTCCAATGAGCAGTTCTTC,CASSSITGTSSNEQFF
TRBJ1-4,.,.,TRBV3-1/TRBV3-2,TGTGCCAGCAGCCAAGACAGGGCAGTCCCAAATGAAAAACTGTTTTTT,CASSQDRAVPNEKLFF